Listed below are T cell receptor beta chains from one sample, sequenced in a study of cytomegalovirus exposure and HLA in healthy donors. Produced via immunoSEQ multiplex PCR; TCRdb's table is partial and in-frame only. Of about 110,000 clones listed, about four fifths were seen once; the top ten hold roughly a fifth. Sequencing was done on a sample of PBMCs. Receptor source: a man younger than 45 in good health and CMV-seropositive. The CDR3 runs from the conserved cysteine through the conserved F or W. A D gene is named only where the DNA matches it firmly. Part of the rows lack a size; the others show once, few, many or a class for expanded clones.

cdr3_aa cdr3_nt j_call d_call clone_size v_call
CASSQQLQETQYF TGTGCCAGCAGCCAGCAACTGCAAGAGACCCAGTACTTC TRBJ2-5 - - TRBV14
CASSLRARDYQPQHF TGTGCCAGCAGTTTAAGGGCCAGGGATTATCAGCCCCAGCATTTT TRBJ1-5 - - TRBV27
CASSFSGRTNTGELFF TGCGCCAGCAGCTTTAGCGGGCGAACGAACACCGGGGAGCTGTTTTTT TRBJ2-2 TRBD2 few TRBV5-1
CASSPGLAGATDTQYF TGTGCCAGCAGCCCAGGACTAGCGGGAGCCACAGATACGCAGTATTTT TRBJ2-3 TRBD2 - TRBV11-3
CSVGKGLAGGNEQFF TGCAGCGTTGGGAAGGGACTAGCGGGTGGGAATGAGCAGTTCTTC TRBJ2-1 TRBD2 - TRBV29-1
CASSLGTSGANEQFF TGTGCCAGCAGCCTGGGGACTAGCGGGGCTAATGAGCAGTTCTTC TRBJ2-1 TRBD2 - TRBV11-3
CASSEGYGTNTYEQYF TGTGCCAGCAGTGAAGGCTACGGGACTAATACCTACGAGCAGTACTTC TRBJ2-7 TRBD2 - TRBV2
CASSYFFEAFF TGTGCCAGCAGTTACTTCTTTGAAGCTTTCTTT TRBJ1-1 - - TRBV6-5
CASSPFPGLTADTQYF TGTGCCAGCTCACCGTTCCCGGGACTTACCGCAGATACGCAGTATTTT TRBJ2-3 - - TRBV18
CASSPIDKSHEKLFF TGTGCCAGCAGTCCCATCGACAAGTCTCATGAAAAACTGTTTTTT TRBJ1-4 - - TRBV27